These 29 T cell receptor beta chains share one sample of origin, sequenced in a study of Graves' ophthalmopathy and Graves' hyperthyroidism. Amplified material comprised TCR beta CDR3 regions derived from RNA transcripts. The library came from an HTBI-primed first-round RT-PCR and a second-round multiplex PCR. TCRdb redid the calling of the multiplex PCR reads with MiXCR, one entry per CDR3 protein. Of hundreds of thousands of distinct CDR3 sequences listed, roughly 21% were seen once; the top ten hold 3%. What was sequenced was peripheral blood. The receptors come from a young woman with stable Graves' hyperthyroidism.

The chain carries TRBV6-1 and TRBJ2-7; possibly TRBD1 for D (5 bases). This CDR3 has 13 residues. Germline V gene sequence: CDR1 MNHNS, CDR2 SASEGT. Between the trimmed V and J ends, which lost 5 bases and 2 bases, there was a span of 10 bases. The CDR3 coding sequence is TGTGCCAGCAGTAAGGACACTCCCTACGAGCAGTACTTC. This gives the protein CASSKDTPYEQYF.

J is TRBJ2-7 and V is TRBV20-1; D possibly corresponds to TRBD1 (6 bases). V lost 6 bases to trimming and J lost 2 bases, with 14 bases between them. The CDR3 is 13 residues long. Germline values: CDR1 DFQATT, CDR2 SNEGSKA (reference sequence). The CDR3 DNA is TGCAGTGCAACCGAGGGGGAACCCTACGAGCAGTACTTC. It is translated as CSATEGEPYEQYF.

This clonotype was detected ten times or more. CDR3 in amino acids: CSASGLAGVTIGELFF. CDR3 bases: TGCAGCGCCTCGGGACTAGCGGGAGTTACTATCGGGGAGCTGTTTTTT. This sequence joins TRBV29-1 and TRBJ2-2; TRBD2 aligns across 14 bases. This CDR3 is built from 16 residues. V was clipped by 7 bases and J by 7 bases; unmatched bases: 11. Per the germline V gene, CDR1 is SQVTM and CDR2 is ANQGSEA.

Remarks on this clonotype: A read error may be the cause here, since a much bigger clone is one base away. The CDR3 here is CASSLFSYPGSLGGELFF. CDR3 DNA: TGTGCCAGCAGTTTATTCAGTTACCCAGGGAGCTTAGGCGGGGAGCTGTTTTTT. The genes are TRBV27 and TRBJ2-2, with D possibly being TRBD1 or TRBD2 (5 bases each). Trimming took off 1 base at V and 7 bases at J, with 22 bases between the two ends. The CDR3 is 18 amino acids. CDR1 is MNHEY, CDR2 SMNVEV, per germline (reference sequence).

The sample holds many counts of this clonotype. J is TRBJ2-7 and V is TRBV20-1, with a possible D match to TRBD2 (6 bases). The length of the CDR3 is 15 residues. CDR1 and CDR2 from the germline V gene are DFQATT and SNEGSKA (reference sequence). Trimming cost V 0 bases and J 2 bases, with 14 bases left between them. The CDR3 nucleotides are TGCAGTGCTAGAGATCTCGAGCGGGCCACCTACGAGCAGTACTTC. It specifies CSARDLERATYEQYF.

This clonotype was picked up many times. The rearrangement links TRBV6-5 to TRBJ2-2; D ambiguous. CDR3 length: 15 residues. V was clipped by 2 bases and J by 4 bases, with 11 bases between them. The germline V gene encodes CDR1 MNHEY and CDR2 SVGAGI. The CDR3 DNA is TGTGCCAGCAGTTACAGGGATTCGGGCACCGGGGAGCTGTTTTTT. It yields the protein CASSYRDSGTGELFF.

This clonotype showed up just a few times. The chain is built from TRBV3-1 and TRBJ1-6, with 7 bases that match TRBD1. Losses at the gene ends were 1 base for V and 2 bases for J; bases not matched to a gene: 2. CDR3 length: 16 residues. Germline lookup yields CDR1 LGHDT and CDR2 YNNKEL (reference sequence). The CDR3 here is CASSQVGTAYNSPLHF. The CDR3 region has the DNA TGTGCCAGCAGCCAAGTAGGGACAGCCTATAATTCACCCCTCCACTTT.

This clonotype showed up many times. The rearrangement links TRBV7-8 to TRBJ1-5; TRBD1 is a possible D gene (5 bases). V was trimmed by 3 bases and J by 7 bases, leaving 10 bases between them. The CDR3 runs to 13 residues. Per germline, CDR1 SGHVS and CDR2 FQNEAQ. CDR3 DNA sequence: TGTGCCAGCAGCTTCGGGGCCACGCAGCCCCAGCATTTT. It codes for CASSFGATQPQHF.

This clonotype was observed at least ten times. The chain couples TRBV6-1 to TRBJ1-1; possibly TRBD1 for D (6 bases). The V gene's germline CDR1 is MNHNS and CDR2 SASEGT. The CDR3 spans 12 residues. V was pared by 4 bases and J by 7 bases, with 10 bases between. DNA for the CDR3: TGTGCCAGCAGTGGGGGGCCCTATGAAGCTTTCTTT. It encodes CASSGGPYEAFF.

This clonotype has ten or more counts. This chain uses TRBV7-9 with TRBJ2-7, with unresolved D. This CDR3 spans 14 amino acids. Germline V lookup: CDR1 SEHNR, CDR2 FQNEAQ (reference sequence). Trimming pared 1 base from V and 5 bases from J, leaving 12 bases between. The CDR3 loop reads CASSLDSSKDEQYF. The CDR3, as DNA: TGTGCCAGCAGCTTAGACTCCTCTAAGGACGAGCAGTACTTC. The full variable domain, with the rest looked up from reference TRBV7-9 and TRBJ2-7, is DTGVSQNPRHKITKRGQNVTFRCDPISEHNRLYWYRQTLGQGPEFLTYFQNEAQLEKSRLLSDRFSAERPKGSFSTLEIQRTEQGDSAMYLCASSLDSSKDEQYFGPGTRLTVT.

This clonotype was detected ten times or more. This chain links TRBV20-1 with TRBJ1-5; D is unresolved. The ends were cut back, 1 base at V and 10 bases at J, with 17 bases in the middle. Germline V CDR1 and CDR2: DFQATT, SNEGSKA (reference sequence). This CDR3 has 14 residues. CDR3 amino acids: CSARVGSALLPQHF. The CDR3 DNA follows: TGCAGTGCTAGAGTTGGTTCGGCCCTTCTCCCCCAGCATTTT.

This clonotype was recorded many times. The J gene is TRBJ2-5, the V gene TRBV24-1; 8 bases line up with TRBD1. V gave up 3 bases and J gave up 1 base; unmatched junction bases: 9. Germline V gene lookup returns CDR1 KGHDR and CDR2 SFDVKD. This CDR3 is 17 amino acids long. The DNA of the CDR3 is TGTGCCACCAGTGATCGGACAGGGCGAGCCCGCCAAGAGACCCAGTACTTC. It codes for CATSDRTGRARQETQYF.

This clonotype was observed many times. The chain links TRBV30 to TRBJ1-2; a possible D gene is TRBD1 (6 bases). V was clipped by 5 bases and J by 6 bases, with 16 bases between them. The CDR3 spans 13 residues. Germline loops: CDR1 GTSNPN, CDR2 SVGIG (reference sequence). The DNA for the CDR3 is TGTGCCTGGGAGAGAACAGGGTTTGATGGCTACACCTTC. It translates to CAWERTGFDGYTF.

This clonotype was observed at least ten times. This chain joins TRBV7-3 and TRBJ2-2, with 13 bases matching TRBD2. Germline V gene data show CDR1 as SGHTA and CDR2 as FQGTGA. V lost 5 bases to trimming and J lost 3 bases; unmatched junction nucleotides: 3. The CDR3 spans 16 residues. CDR3 DNA: TGTGCCAGCAGCCATGGGACTAGCGGGGACACCGGGGAGCTGTTTTTT. This encodes CASSHGTSGDTGELFF.

CDR3 in DNA: TGTGCCAGTAGCGGACAGTACGGTAATCAGCCCCAGCATTTT. Its protein product is CASSGQYGNQPQHF. V usage is TRBV19 and J usage is TRBJ1-5; D is perhaps TRBD1 (6 bases). Per germline, CDR1 LNHDA and CDR2 SQIVND (reference sequence). This CDR3 has 14 residues. V lost 6 bases, J lost 4 bases, and 13 bases lay in between.

This clonotype was counted ten times or more. The chain uses TRBV5-1 and TRBJ1-1; D is uncertain. The CDR3 has 14 residues. The V end was cut by 6 bases, the J end by 0 bases, with 12 bases between. From germline, CDR1 is SGHRS and CDR2 YFSETQ. The CDR3 reads CASKVGSMNTEAFF. DNA of the CDR3: TGCGCCAGCAAGGTCGGCTCCATGAACACTGAAGCTTTCTTT.

This clonotype has at least ten counts. This chain links TRBV7-8 with TRBJ2-2; a possible D gene is TRBD1 (6 bases). This CDR3 region has 16 residues. Germline CDR1 SGHVS, CDR2 FQNEAQ. Trimming took off 5 bases at V and 0 bases at J, with 13 bases between the two ends. The CDR3 loop is CASSGRRGPNTGELFF. The CDR3 nucleotides are TGTGCCAGCAGCGGACGCAGGGGACCGAACACCGGGGAGCTGTTTTTT. Combining the CDR3 with reference TRBV7-8 and TRBJ2-2 gives the whole variable domain GAGVSQSPRYKVAKRGQDVALRCDPISGHVSLFWYQQALGQGPEFLTYFQNEAQLDKSGLPSDRFFAERPEGSVSTLKIQRTQQEDSAVYLCASSGRRGPNTGELFFGEGSRLTVL.

This clonotype was observed at least ten times. The chain combines TRBV27 with TRBJ2-2; TRBD2 aligns across 7 bases. The CDR3 loop spans 16 amino acids. V trimming: 2 bases; J trimming: 1 base; junction bases outside the gene matches: 4. CDR1 and CDR2 from the germline V gene are MNHEY and SMNVEV (reference sequence). CDR3 sequence reads: CASSLSASGNTGELFF. CDR3 sequence (DNA): TGTGCCAGCAGTTTAAGTGCTAGCGGGAACACCGGGGAGCTGTTTTTT.

The chain links TRBV4-1 to TRBJ2-2, with D unclear. The CDR3 spans 15 residues. The germline V gene has CDR1 MGHRA and CDR2 YSYEKL. V was shortened by 3 bases and J by 2 bases, with 10 bases between the two germline ends. The CDR3 coding sequence is TGCGCCAGCAGCCATTATGGCATTAACACCGGGGAGCTGTTTTTT. Its protein product is CASSHYGINTGELFF.

The table lists this clonotype with many counts. The CDR3 spells CASSPTGLRTGELFF. The CDR3 region has the DNA TGTGCCAGCAGCCCCACGGGACTTCGCACCGGGGAGCTGTTTTTT. The chain employs TRBV11-2 and TRBJ2-2; the D gene is possibly TRBD2 (6 bases). This CDR3 has 15 residues. The germline V gene encodes CDR1 SGHAT and CDR2 FQNNGV. The V gene lost 5 bases and the J gene lost 4 bases, with 14 bases spanning the gap.

This clonotype occurred many times. The rearrangement joins TRBV7-9 to TRBJ1-2; D is ambiguous. Trimming removed 2 bases from V and 5 bases from J, with 18 bases in between. This CDR3 region has 16 residues. From germline, CDR1 is SEHNR and CDR2 FQNEAQ (reference sequence). CDR3 region: CASSLKGASQRYGYTF. For the CDR3, the DNA is TGTGCCAGCAGCTTAAAGGGAGCGAGCCAGAGATATGGCTACACCTTC.

This clonotype came up many times. This chain connects TRBV20-1 to TRBJ2-7; 13 positions match TRBD2. Unmatched junction bases numbered 3, after V lost 5 bases and J lost 2 bases. This CDR3 comprises 14 residues. In germline, CDR1 is DFQATT, CDR2 SNEGSKA (reference sequence). The CDR3 DNA reads as TGCAGTGCTTGGACTAGCGGGAGACCCTACGAGCAGTACTTC. It translates to CSAWTSGRPYEQYF.

This clonotype was observed many times. The V call is TRBV27, the J call TRBJ2-7, with D perhaps matching TRBD2 (6 bases). The germline gives CDR1 MNHEY, CDR2 SMNVEV (reference sequence). This CDR3 comprises 13 residues. Trimming pared 4 bases from V and 5 bases from J, leaving 12 bases between. This CDR3 is CASSWGDGDEQYF. CDR3 nucleotides: TGTGCCAGCAGTTGGGGGGACGGAGACGAGCAGTACTTC.

In this sample, this clonotype turned up many times. This chain links TRBV24-1 with TRBJ2-4; either TRBD1 or TRBD2 may fit D (5 bases each). Germline V gene lookup returns CDR1 KGHDR and CDR2 SFDVKD. CDR3 size: 19 residues. V was cut by 5 bases and J by 0 bases, with 22 bases left in between. CDR3 protein: CATSALYGEGLIAKNIQYF. CDR3 in DNA: TGTGCCACCAGTGCGCTATACGGTGAGGGGCTCATAGCCAAAAACATTCAGTACTTC.

At least ten counts were recorded for this clonotype. The gene calls are TRBV24-1 and TRBJ2-7, with 11 bases aligning to TRBD1. The junction had 4 bases not matched to a gene; V was cut back by 3 bases and J by 4 bases. The V gene's germline CDR1 is KGHDR and CDR2 SFDVKD. This CDR3 contains 15 residues. CDR3 loop: CATSDLGTGGYEQYF. The CDR3 DNA is TGTGCCACCAGTGATCTTGGGACAGGGGGATACGAGCAGTACTTC.

This clonotype was counted at least ten times. The rearrangement uses TRBV28 and TRBJ2-2; no clear D. Trimming shortened V by 7 bases and J by 1 base, and 13 bases separated the two germline ends. Germline values: CDR1 MDHEN, CDR2 SYDVKM. This CDR3 contains 15 residues. The CDR3 nucleotides read TGTGCCAGCACCGATCCCCGTGGGAACACCGGGGAGCTGTTTTTT. It translates to CASTDPRGNTGELFF.

This clonotype was counted once. The chain uses TRBV7-2 and TRBJ1-5; weak D call: TRBD1 (6 bases). CDR3 length: 15 residues. V lost 3 bases and J 4 bases, leaving 13 bases between the germline ends. Looked up from germline, CDR1 is SGHTA and CDR2 is FQGNSA. The CDR3 is CASSFAGAGNQPQHF. CDR3 nucleotide sequence: TGTGCCAGCAGCTTCGCGGGGGCTGGTAATCAGCCCCAGCATTTT.

This clonotype was counted ten times or more. The chain is built from TRBV20-1 and TRBJ2-7; D may be TRBD2 (5 bases). Germline CDR1 and CDR2: DFQATT and SNEGSKA (reference sequence). CDR3 size: 13 residues. Trimming shortened V by 5 bases and J by 3 bases, and 14 bases separated the two germline ends. The CDR3 DNA is TGCAGTGCTTCAAAAGGACTCCTCTACGAGCAGTACTTC. Its translation: CSASKGLLYEQYF.

The chain combines TRBV10-1 with TRBJ2-2; 8 bases match TRBD1. CDR1 and CDR2 from the germline V gene are WNHNN and SYGVQD (reference sequence). There are 14 residues in the CDR3. V lost 7 bases and J lost 3; bases outside the gene matches: 4. The CDR3 is CASMATGDTGELFF. The CDR3 nucleotides are TGCGCCAGCATGGCGACAGGGGACACCGGGGAGCTGTTTTTT.